A selection of T cell receptor beta chains follows, all from one sample in a study of cytomegalovirus exposure and HLA in healthy donors. The method was immunoSEQ multiplex PCR; TCRdb's version includes in-frame clones alone and lacks a portion of them. The sample includes 50,000 to 65,000 clones, 95% seen only once; the top ten take roughly 6.6%. The sequenced sample consisted of PBMCs. The receptor set was obtained from a woman aged 18 to 35 in good health and CMV-seropositive. CDR3s include the opening cysteine and the closing phenylalanine or tryptophan. Fields, in order: CDR3 length, clone size, V gene, J gene, D gene, CDR3 DNA, CDR3 protein. A D gene is named only where the DNA matches it firmly. Clone size is not always given. Where it is, it says once, few, many or a class for expanded clones.

>17|-|TRBV5-4|TRBJ2-7|-
TGTGCCAGCAGCTTGTTAGGGGGGGGCTTAAGCTCCTACGAGCAGTACTTC
CASSLLGGGLSSYEQYF
>17|-|TRBV7-9|TRBJ1-1|-
TGTGCCAGCAGCTCATCGGGGGGTGTCATTGGGTACACTGAAGCTTTCTTT
CASSSSGGVIGYTEAFF
>14|-|TRBV2|TRBJ2-5|TRBD2
TGTGCCAAAGAAAGCGGGAGTGGCCAAGAGACCCAGTACTTC
CAKESGSGQETQYF
>13|-|TRBV29-1|TRBJ1-1|-
TGCAGCGTAAATGGACCCGAGTGGACTAAAGCTTTCTTT
CSVNGPEWTKAFF
>13|-|TRBV6-1|TRBJ2-7|-
TGTGCCAGCAGTGCAGGGGATTTGTACGAGCAGTACTTC
CASSAGDLYEQYF
>10|once|TRBV28|TRBJ1-1|-
TGTGCCAGTTCAGGGCGTGAAGCTTTCTTT
CASSGREAFF
>15|-|TRBV11-3|TRBJ1-1|-
TGTGCCAGCAGCCCCAACTCAGGGTTCGGCACTGAAGCTTTCTTT
CASSPNSGFGTEAFF
>14|-|TRBV5-6|TRBJ2-7|TRBD1
TGTGCCAGCAGGAAGACAGGGGCCTCCTACGAGCAGTACTTC
CASRKTGASYEQYF
>10|-|TRBV9|TRBJ2-1|-
TGTGCCAGCGGAGCGAGGGAGCAGTTCTTC
CASGAREQFF
>15|-|TRBV5-1|TRBJ2-3|TRBD2
TGCGCCAGCAGCTTTAACGCGGGAGCGGCAGATACGCAGTATTTT
CASSFNAGAADTQYF
>13|once|TRBV7-3|TRBJ2-1|TRBD1
TGTGCCAGCAGCCTGGACAGGGACAATGAGCAGTTCTTC
CASSLDRDNEQFF
>17|-|TRBV28|TRBJ1-5|TRBD1
TGTGCCAGCACTTCGGGAGGGGCAGGGGGTAGCAATCAGCCCCAGCATTTT
CASTSGGAGGSNQPQHF
>15|-|TRBV19|TRBJ2-7|-
TGTGCCAGTAGTATCGGGCAGGGTGGGATCTACGAGCAGTACTTC
CASSIGQGGIYEQYF
>18|-|TRBV5-4|TRBJ2-1|TRBD1
TGTGCCAGCAGCATCCTACCGGGACAGGGGGCTTGGGGCAATGAGCAGTTCTTC
CASSILPGQGAWGNEQFF
>16|once|TRBV9|TRBJ2-1|TRBD1
TGTGCCAGCAGCGTAGAGTACCGGACAGGGGATGGTGAGCAGTTCTTC
CASSVEYRTGDGEQFF
>15|-|TRBV2|TRBJ1-6|TRBD1
TGTGCCAGCAGCACCCGGGACAGGGTTATTTCACCCCTCCACTTT
CASSTRDRVISPLHF
>14|-|TRBV19|TRBJ2-3|-
TGTGCCCGGGGGAGGAGTACGAGAACAGATACGCAGTATTTT
CARGRSTRTDTQYF
>13|-|TRBV6-4|TRBJ2-7|-
TGTGCCAGCAACGACTTCGGCTCCTACGAGCAGTACTTC
CASNDFGSYEQYF
>14|-|TRBV19|TRBJ2-7|-
TGTGCCAGTAGTATTGGGGGGACCTCCTACGAGCAGTACTTC
CASSIGGTSYEQYF
>13|-|TRBV6-1|TRBJ1-4|-
TGTGCCAGCCTGACAGGAGCTAATGAAAAACTGTTTTTT
CASLTGANEKLFF
>13|-|TRBV5-6|TRBJ2-3|-
TGTGCCAGCAGCCCTATCCCTGGAGATACGCAGTATTTT
CASSPIPGDTQYF
>15|-|TRBV25-1|TRBJ1-1|-
TGTGCCAGCAGTGTTCCGGGACATGGGAACACTGAAGCTTTCTTT
CASSVPGHGNTEAFF
>14|-|TRBV7-6|TRBJ1-6|TRBD1
TGTGCCAGCAGCAAAGGGCCAGGGGGCACCCCCCTCCACTTT
CASSKGPGGTPLHF
>14|-|TRBV6-1|TRBJ2-7|TRBD2
TGTGCCAGCACTCGTGGGGGGGAGATGGACGAGCAGTACTTC
CASTRGGEMDEQYF
>19|-|TRBV28|TRBJ1-3|TRBD1
TGTGCCAGCAGAGCCCCTCCTGGGGACAGAGTCTCGGAGGTGAACACCATATATTTT
CASRAPPGDRVSEVNTIYF
>14|-|TRBV28|TRBJ1-5|TRBD1
TGTGCCAGCAGTTTCTGGGACAGGAATCAGCCCCAGCATTTT
CASSFWDRNQPQHF
>16|-|TRBV7-2|TRBJ2-7|TRBD1
TGTGCCAGCAGCTTGGCCCGCCGGGACAGGGGATACGAGCAGTACTTC
CASSLARRDRGYEQYF
>13|-|TRBV11-2|TRBJ1-1|-
TGTGCCAGCAGCCATATAAGCACCGCGGGAGCTTTCTTT
CASSHISTAGAFF
>14|-|TRBV4-1|TRBJ1-5|TRBD1
TGCGCCAGCAGCCAACAGGGGGCAGAACAGCCCCAGCATTTT
CASSQQGAEQPQHF
>13|few|TRBV19|TRBJ2-7|TRBD2
TGTGCCAGTAGTAGCGGGGGGGCCTACGAGCAGTACTTC
CASSSGGAYEQYF
>16|-|TRBV4-3|TRBJ2-7|-
TGCGCCAGCAGCCACCACAGGGGGGGGACCACCTACGAGCAGTACTTC
CASSHHRGGTTYEQYF
>13|-|TRBV30|TRBJ2-7|TRBD1
TGTGCCTGGAGTGTATTCGGACAGGGAAAGCAGTACTTC
CAWSVFGQGKQYF
>14|-|TRBV6-1|TRBJ1-4|-
TGTGCCAGCAGCAGACAGGCAACTAATGAAAAACTGTTTTTT
CASSRQATNEKLFF
>14|-|TRBV7-9|TRBJ2-5|TRBD2
TGTGCCAGCAGCTTAGGCGGGAGGGGAGAGACCCAGTACTTC
CASSLGGRGETQYF
>13|-|TRBV5-6|TRBJ1-6|-
TGTGCCAGCAGCCGGGAGGCTAATTCACCCCTCCACTTT
CASSREANSPLHF
>15|-|TRBV6-6|TRBJ1-3|-
TGTGCCAGCAGTTACGCAGGGGTCGGTGGAAACACCATATATTTT
CASSYAGVGGNTIYF
>13|once|TRBV28|TRBJ1-4|-
TGTGCCAGCGTCACAGGGTGGGGTGAAAAACTGTTTTTT
CASVTGWGEKLFF
>18|-|TRBV30|TRBJ2-5|TRBD2
TGTGCCTACAAACGGGGGGACCGGGCCCATTGGGTCCAAGAGACCCAGTACTTC
CAYKRGDRAHWVQETQYF
>14|-|TRBV4-2|TRBJ2-1|TRBD2
TGTGCCAGCAGCCAACTGGGACTAGTCAATGAGCAGTTCTTC
CASSQLGLVNEQFF
>15|-|TRBV19|TRBJ2-1|TRBD2
TGTGCCAGTAGTATCGGGGGGAGGCCGTGGGATGAGCAGTTCTTC
CASSIGGRPWDEQFF
>15|-|TRBV7-2|TRBJ2-2|TRBD2
TGTGCCAGCACGACTAGCGGGAGGCTCACCGGGGAGCTGTTTTTT
CASTTSGRLTGELFF
>14|-|TRBV7-3|TRBJ2-5|-
TGTGCCAGCAGCTTAGTGGGGGGGCAGGAGACCCAGTACTTC
CASSLVGGQETQYF
>10|-|TRBV10-1|TRBJ2-7|-
TGCGCCAGCTTCCGGGGCGAGCAGTACTTC
CASFRGEQYF
>12|-|TRBV11-2|TRBJ2-1|-
TGTGCCAGCAGCCCGACTAGGAATGAGCAGTTCTTC
CASSPTRNEQFF
>13|-|TRBV4-3|TRBJ1-4|-
TGCGCCAGCAGCTCCACTAGGAATGAAAAACTGTTTTTT
CASSSTRNEKLFF
>18|once|TRBV2|TRBJ1-4|-
TGTGCCAGCACTACTAGGAGCAGCGCAACCTCCTCTAATGAAAAACTGTTTTTT
CASTTRSSATSSNEKLFF
>14|-|TRBV30|TRBJ1-6|TRBD1
TGTGCCTGGAGTGGGAGGGACAGGTATTCACCCCTCCACTTT
CAWSGRDRYSPLHF
>15|-|TRBV15|TRBJ2-1|TRBD2
TGTGCCACCAGCAGAGCTAGCGGATCCTACAATGAGCAGTTCTTC
CATSRASGSYNEQFF
>16|-|TRBV5-1|TRBJ1-2|-
TGCGCCAGCAGCGGAGCGGGAGGGGCGGAGGGGTATGGCTACACCTTC
CASSGAGGAEGYGYTF
>17|-|TRBV25-1|TRBJ2-5|TRBD1
TGTGCCAGCAGCGGTATAACGGGGACAGTTTCACAAGAGACCCAGTACTTC
CASSGITGTVSQETQYF
>13|-|TRBV7-3|TRBJ1-1|-
TGTGCCAGCAGCCAACGGAGGAACACTGAAGCTTTCTTT
CASSQRRNTEAFF
>12|-|TRBV7-2|TRBJ1-1|TRBD1
TGTGCCAGCAGCTCCGGACAGGCTGAAGCTTTCTTT
CASSSGQAEAFF
>18|-|TRBV5-6|TRBJ2-1|TRBD1
TGTGCCAGCAGCCCGTGGGTTTACCGGGACAGGGGCAGGAATGAGCAGTTCTTC
CASSPWVYRDRGRNEQFF
>15|-|TRBV5-6|TRBJ1-3|-
TGTGCCAGCAGCTTGGTTGGTGAGGGAAGAAACACCATATATTTT
CASSLVGEGRNTIYF